This T cell receptor beta chain came from a study of early T cells in non-severe SARS-CoV-2 infection. Across the study: Sequencing input comprised bulk RNA from unsorted whole blood; chain pairing was not available. Study-level findings and limits: VDJdb matching skewed toward anti-spike CD8 responses, missing private and CD4 specificities.

Individual cDNA molecules carried attached unique molecular identifiers. TCRdb reprocessed the 5' RACE reads via MiXCR and lists one record per CDR3 protein. The table has under 90,000 distinct CDR3 sequences, around 15% seen once. In its sample, this clonotype was seen once. Its antigen is not known. The germline V and J ends were trimmed by 1 base and 2 bases, with 13 bases remaining between them. Germline CDR1 is MGHDK and CDR2 is SYGVNS. CDR3 length: 16 amino acids. This rearrangement joins TRBV25-1 to TRBJ2-3, with D possibly being TRBD1 or TRBD2 (6 bases each). The sequence was obtained from an adult who was a healthcare worker with PCR-confirmed SARS-CoV-2 infection or an uninfected control (not recorded which). Sequenced sample: whole blood. The CDR3 DNA reads as TGTGCCAGCAGTGAATTTGAGTGGGGGGCCACAGATACGCAGTATTTT. Amino acid sequence: CASSEFEWGATDTQYF.